This is a list of T cell receptor beta chains from one sample in a study of shared clonotypes between healthy human individuals. TCRdb's table, derived via immunoSEQ multiplex PCR, lists solely in-frame clones and lacks some. The sample comprises a few million clones, just over 90% of which are singletons, and approximately 1.6% rests with the top ten. The sample was naive CD8+ T cells from PBMCs. The receptors derive from a man aged 18 to 29 in good health. Some clones in this sample may be carry-over from other donors' samples. The conserved cysteine and the conserved F or W are not part of the CDR3 here.

>TRBV27|TRBJ2-2
ASSPVGQGADGELF
>TRBV5-1|TRBJ1-1
ASSLDRTEAF
>TRBV27|TRBJ2-2
ASSRRDRGRTGELF
>TRBV30|-
AWGGLAGGFSYEQY
>TRBV30|TRBJ2-7
AWTLGTYEQY
>TRBV10-2|TRBJ1-1
ATRDRKNTEAF
>TRBV7-2|TRBJ2-7
ASSLGAKREGRNEQY
>TRBV29-1|TRBJ2-7
SVAGASGFQY
>TRBV27|TRBJ2-2
ASSWTGGTGELF
>TRBV13|TRBJ2-7
ASSPGQGKFHEQY
>TRBV7-6|TRBJ2-7
ASSYSIAQPNYEQY
>TRBV6-1|TRBJ1-2
ASSDVTGSYGYT
>TRBV7-9|TRBJ2-2
ASSLADGSAGRYTGELF
>TRBV13|TRBJ2-7
ASSPTGTGTYEQY
>TRBV4-3|TRBJ2-7
ASSHGTQDYEQY
>TRBV7-6|TRBJ2-2
ASSLDSPGLSGELF
>TRBV2|TRBJ1-1
ASRGAAYPEAF
>TRBV27|TRBJ1-2
ASSPKILTGPPTNYGYT
>TRBV28|TRBJ1-1
ASSFLGARNTEAF
>TRBV4-3|TRBJ2-7
ASSQGLVEMVYEQY
>TRBV27|TRBJ1-2
ASRSGYGYT
>TRBV29-1|TRBJ2-1
SVEGPTSGPTSSYNEQF
>TRBV9|TRBJ2-3
ASSPSPPSGVTDTQY
>TRBV25-1|TRBJ2-1
ASVSGTGGYNEQF
>TRBV19|TRBJ2-7
ASSIRQGVINEQY
>TRBV9|TRBJ2-1
ASSRTPGLAANEQF
>TRBV28|TRBJ2-7
ASSLSPGSFTYEQY
>TRBV10-3|TRBJ1-2
AIYGEGPNYGYT
>TRBV5-1|TRBJ1-1
ASSPWTGTAVLTEAF
>TRBV30|TRBJ2-7
AWSRGLAEQY
>TRBV19|TRBJ2-7
ASSTHVTYEQY
>TRBV25-1|TRBJ1-1
ASRTTWGATEAF
>TRBV27|TRBJ2-5
ASSERGQETQY
>TRBV28|TRBJ1-5
ASSTQNRPNQPQH
>TRBV9|TRBJ2-7
ASSVMGEAYEQY
>TRBV7-9|TRBJ1-4
ASTPPGWNEKLF
>TRBV7-9|TRBJ2-7
ASSPGGNHYEQY
>TRBV4-1|TRBJ2-3
ASSLLAGADTQY
>TRBV27|TRBJ1-5
ASSLPNQPQH
>TRBV7-9|TRBJ2-7
ASSLAGNRGDEQY
>TRBV29-1|TRBJ2-5
SVGPADLAYQETQY
>TRBV27|TRBJ1-1
ASSPAGEGALPTEAF
>TRBV2|TRBJ2-2
ASSETGGRSSGELF
>TRBV11-2|TRBJ2-5
ASSLVSGRAETQY
>TRBV7-9|TRBJ2-7
ASSLDLGRPEQY
>TRBV28|TRBJ1-1
ASGQIREGHMNTEAF